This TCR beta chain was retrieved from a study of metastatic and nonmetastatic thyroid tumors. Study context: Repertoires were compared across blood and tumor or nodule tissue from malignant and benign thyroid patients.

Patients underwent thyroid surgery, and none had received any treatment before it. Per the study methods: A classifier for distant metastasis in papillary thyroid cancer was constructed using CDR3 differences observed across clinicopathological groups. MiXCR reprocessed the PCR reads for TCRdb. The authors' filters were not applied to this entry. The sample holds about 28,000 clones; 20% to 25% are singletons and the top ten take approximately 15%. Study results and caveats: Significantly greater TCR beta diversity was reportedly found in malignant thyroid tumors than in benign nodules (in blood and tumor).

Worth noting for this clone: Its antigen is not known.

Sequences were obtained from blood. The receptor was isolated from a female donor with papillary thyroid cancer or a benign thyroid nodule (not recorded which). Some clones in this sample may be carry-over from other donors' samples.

The CDR3 is CASSLRLAGGRNEQFF. Here the CDR3 DNA reads TGTGCCAGCAGTTTACGGCTAGCGGGAGGAAGAAATGAGCAGTTCTTC. The chain recombines TRBV12-3 or TRBV12-4 with TRBJ2-1, with TRBD2 identical over 11 bases. Trimming took 2 bases from V and 7 from J; bases not matched to a gene: 7. The CDR3 has 16 amino acids.